These 17 T cell receptor beta chains share one sample of origin, sequenced in a study of cytomegalovirus exposure and HLA in healthy donors. Researchers ran the PCR with 60 Vbeta and 13 Jbeta primers. Data came from immunoSEQ multiplex PCR; TCRdb stores just in-frame clones and leaves some out. The sample consists of 72,000 or so clones, roughly 74% of them appearing once. Material: PBMCs. The receptors were sampled from a man aged 18 to 35 in good health and CMV-seropositive.

This rearrangement joins TRBV11-2 to TRBJ2-5; D is unclear. CDR1 is SGHAT, CDR2 FQNNGV, per germline. V was pared by 0 bases and J by 7 bases, with 3 bases between. The CDR3 runs 11 residues. Written as DNA, the CDR3 is TGTGCCAGCAGCTTAGACTGGACCCAGTACTTC. It encodes CASSLDWTQYF.

The chain uses TRBV12-5 and TRBJ2-7; D is unresolved. The V end was cut by 1 base, the J end by 6 bases, with 4 bases between. Germline V gene sequence: CDR1 LGHNT, CDR2 FRNRAP. There are 11 residues in the CDR3. This chain's CDR3 is CASGLGAEQYF. The CDR3 DNA reads as TGTGCTAGTGGTTTGGGGGCCGAGCAGTACTTC.

This chain connects TRBV27 to TRBJ1-6; D is undetermined. CDR1 and CDR2 (germline): MNHEY, SMNVEV (reference sequence). Trimming removed 10 bases from V and 10 bases from J, with 14 bases in between. The CDR3 has 12 residues. The CDR3 loop reads CATTTGWSPLHF. The CDR3 DNA follows: TGTGCCACCACAACGGGATGGTCACCCCTCCACTTT.

The chain uses TRBV6-5 and TRBJ1-2; D is unresolved. V was clipped by 5 bases and J by 0 bases, with 13 bases between them. The CDR3 extends over 15 amino acids. The V gene's germline CDR1 is MNHEY and CDR2 SVGAGI. The CDR3, as DNA: TGTGCCAGCAGTACCCTCAGCGAAGCTAACTATGGCTACACCTTC. Translating it yields CASSTLSEANYGYTF.

This rearrangement joins TRBV7-9 to TRBJ1-2, with D unresolved. Germline-derived CDR1 and CDR2 are SEHNR and FQNEAQ (reference sequence). Trimming left V 5 bases short and J 7 bases short, with 11 bases between. This CDR3 has 12 residues. The chain's CDR3 is CASSTALGGYTF. Written as DNA, the CDR3 is TGTGCCAGCAGCACAGCCCTTGGTGGCTACACCTTC.

The chain joins TRBV6-4 to TRBJ1-6, with 7 bases that match TRBD1. The J segment lost 6 bases and the V segment lost 2 bases, leaving 4 bases of the junction unmatched. Looked up from germline, CDR1 is MRHNA and CDR2 is SNTAGT. This CDR3 region has 15 residues. The CDR3 DNA is TGTGCCAGCAGTGACCAAGGGACAGCTAATTCACCCCTCCACTTT. Amino acids: CASSDQGTANSPLHF.

The V call is TRBV18, the J call TRBJ1-4, with D unresolved. This CDR3 is 16 amino acids long. V was trimmed by 3 bases and J by 3 bases, leaving 14 bases between them. Germline V CDR1 and CDR2: KGHSH, LQKENI. CDR3: CASSPWQEGANEKLFF. Here the CDR3 DNA reads TGTGCCAGCTCACCTTGGCAAGAGGGAGCTAATGAAAAACTGTTTTTT.

This rearrangement joins TRBV28 to TRBJ2-4; the match to TRBD2 covers 7 bases. CDR3 length equals 14 residues. The germline gives CDR1 MDHEN, CDR2 SYDVKM. Trimming took 5 bases from V and 9 from J; bases not matched to a gene: 10. CDR3: CASSRGAGRGIQYF. In DNA, the CDR3 is TGTGCCAGCAGTCGCGGAGCAGGGAGGGGCATTCAGTACTTC.

This clone was seen once. The CDR3 region is CASSGGTGGATQYF. CDR3 nucleotides: TGTGCCAGCAGCGGTGGGACAGGGGGAGCGACCCAGTACTTC. J is TRBJ2-5 and V is TRBV2; 11 positions agree with TRBD1. This CDR3 has 14 residues. J was trimmed by 7 bases and V by 6 bases; bases with no gene match: 7. Germline V gene sequence: CDR1 SNHLY, CDR2 FYNNEI.

The chain links TRBV5-1 to TRBJ2-1; 12 nucleotides align to TRBD2. V was pared by 4 bases and J by 10 bases, with 3 bases of the junction left unmatched. The CDR3 is 13 amino acids. The V gene's germline CDR1 is SGHRS and CDR2 YFSETQ. This CDR3 reads CASSTGLAGEQFF. The DNA of the CDR3 is TGCGCCAGCAGCACCGGACTAGCGGGAGAGCAGTTCTTC.

The chain uses TRBV29-1 and TRBJ2-5, with a tentative D call TRBD2 (5 bases). The germline V and J ends were trimmed by 3 bases and 5 bases, with 10 bases remaining between them. CDR1 is SQVTM, CDR2 ANQGSEA, per germline. The CDR3 has 12 amino acids. For the CDR3, the DNA is TGCAGCGTTGACTCCGGGAAGGAGACCCAGTACTTC. Amino acid sequence: CSVDSGKETQYF.

The chain has TRBV6-1 and TRBJ2-7; tentatively, D is TRBD1 (5 bases). CDR1 and CDR2 (germline): MNHNS, SASEGT. Trimming removed 5 bases from V and 3 bases from J, with 17 bases in between. The CDR3 contains 15 residues. The CDR3 here is CASSPQVGQSYEQYF. The CDR3 DNA sequence: TGTGCCAGCAGTCCTCAGGTAGGACAAAGCTACGAGCAGTACTTC.

This clone was detected a few times. The chain employs TRBV5-1 and TRBJ1-2, with a weak D call TRBD1 (5 bases). Germline V gives CDR1 SGHRS, CDR2 YFSETQ. With 4 bases removed from V and 3 bases from J, the gap between germline ends came to 13 bases. The CDR3 consists of 14 residues. This chain's CDR3 is CASSRGGGDYGYTF. In DNA form, the CDR3 reads TGCGCCAGCAGCAGGGGAGGAGGGGACTATGGCTACACCTTC.

This chain joins TRBV30 and TRBJ1-1; TRBD1 is a possible D gene (6 bases). V shed 2 bases and J shed 0 bases, with 10 bases lying between them. Looked up from germline, CDR1 is GTSNPN and CDR2 is SVGIG (reference sequence). This CDR3 comprises 14 residues. CDR3 protein: CAWSPGHMNTEAFF. The CDR3 DNA reads TGTGCCTGGAGTCCGGGACACATGAACACTGAAGCTTTCTTT. Based on the CDR3 plus reference TRBV30 and TRBJ1-1, the full variable domain is SQTIHQWPATLVQPVGSPLSLECTVEGTSNPNLYWYRQAAGRGLQLLFYSVGIGQISSEVPQNLSASRPQDRQFILSSKKLLLSDSGFYLCAWSPGHMNTEAFFGQGTRLTVV.

This CDR3 reads CASRRLAGEADTQYF. The CDR3 DNA reads TGTGCCAGCAGGCGACTAGCGGGGGAGGCGGATACGCAGTATTTT. V usage is TRBV4-2 and J usage is TRBJ2-3; 12 nucleotides align to TRBD2. Trimming took 6 bases from V and 6 from J; bases not matched to a gene: 7. CDR1 is LGHNA, CDR2 YNFKEQ, per germline. The CDR3 totals 15 residues.

This chain joins TRBV27 and TRBJ2-4, with D perhaps TRBD1 (6 bases). Trimming shortened V by 3 bases and J by 5 bases, and 8 bases separated the two germline ends. The CDR3 is 13 residues long. CDR1 and CDR2 from the germline V gene are MNHEY and SMNVEV (reference sequence). CDR3 residues: CASSFSGENIQYF. For the CDR3, the DNA is TGTGCCAGCAGTTTCTCAGGGGAAAACATTCAGTACTTC.

The chain couples TRBV2 to TRBJ1-2; TRBD1 is a possible D gene (5 bases). Germline CDR1 and CDR2: SNHLY and FYNNEI. The CDR3 covers 12 residues. Trimming stripped 5 bases from V and 8 bases from J, with 12 bases between. The CDR3 DNA sequence: TGTGCCAGCAGTAAGGACAATCGGGGCTACACCTTC. Its protein product is CASSKDNRGYTF.